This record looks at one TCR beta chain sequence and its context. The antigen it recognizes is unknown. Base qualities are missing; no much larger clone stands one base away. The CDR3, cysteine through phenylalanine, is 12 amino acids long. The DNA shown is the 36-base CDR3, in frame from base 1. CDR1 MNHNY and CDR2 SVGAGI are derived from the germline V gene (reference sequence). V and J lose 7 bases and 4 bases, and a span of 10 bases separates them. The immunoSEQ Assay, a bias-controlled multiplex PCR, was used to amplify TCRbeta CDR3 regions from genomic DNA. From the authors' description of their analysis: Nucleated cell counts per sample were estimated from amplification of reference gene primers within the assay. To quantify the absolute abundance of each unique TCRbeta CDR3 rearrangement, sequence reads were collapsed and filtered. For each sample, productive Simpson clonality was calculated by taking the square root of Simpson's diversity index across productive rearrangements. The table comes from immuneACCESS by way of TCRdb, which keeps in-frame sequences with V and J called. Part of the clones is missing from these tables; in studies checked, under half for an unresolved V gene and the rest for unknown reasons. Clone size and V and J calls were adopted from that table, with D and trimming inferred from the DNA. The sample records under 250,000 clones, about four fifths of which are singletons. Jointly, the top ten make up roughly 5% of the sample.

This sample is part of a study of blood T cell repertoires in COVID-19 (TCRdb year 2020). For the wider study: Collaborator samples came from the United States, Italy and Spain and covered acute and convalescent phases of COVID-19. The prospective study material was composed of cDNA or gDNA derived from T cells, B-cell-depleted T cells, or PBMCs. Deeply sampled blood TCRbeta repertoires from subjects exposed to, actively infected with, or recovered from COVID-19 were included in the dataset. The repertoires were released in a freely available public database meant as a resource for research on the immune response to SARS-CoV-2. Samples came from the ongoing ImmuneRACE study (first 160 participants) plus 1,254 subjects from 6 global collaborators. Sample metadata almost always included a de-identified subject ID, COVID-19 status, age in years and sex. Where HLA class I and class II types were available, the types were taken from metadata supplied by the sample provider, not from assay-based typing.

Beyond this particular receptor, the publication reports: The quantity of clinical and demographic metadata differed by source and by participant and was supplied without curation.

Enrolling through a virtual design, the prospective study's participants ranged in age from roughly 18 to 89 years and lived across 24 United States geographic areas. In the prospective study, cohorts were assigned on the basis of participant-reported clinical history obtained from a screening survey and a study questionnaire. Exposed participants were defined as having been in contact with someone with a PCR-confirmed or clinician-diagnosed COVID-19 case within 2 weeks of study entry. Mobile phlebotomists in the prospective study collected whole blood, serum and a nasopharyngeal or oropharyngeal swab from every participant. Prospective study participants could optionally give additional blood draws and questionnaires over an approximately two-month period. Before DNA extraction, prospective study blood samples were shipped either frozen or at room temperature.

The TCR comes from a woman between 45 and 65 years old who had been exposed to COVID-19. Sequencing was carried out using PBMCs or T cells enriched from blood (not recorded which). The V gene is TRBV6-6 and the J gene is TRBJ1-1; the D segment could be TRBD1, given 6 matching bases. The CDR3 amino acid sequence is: CASTLGGTEAFF. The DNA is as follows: TGTGCCAGCACTCTAGGGGGCACTGAAGCTTTCTTT.